This T cell receptor beta chain was captured by sequencing in a study of blood T cells in healthy people across ages. Study as a whole: The template switching approach captured approximately one barcoded beta molecule for every two T cells.

Regarding this clonotype: Antigen specificity is unknown.

Study findings and constraints: Relative to aged donors, long-lived donors carried more naive CD4+ cells and displayed higher diversity.

A second PCR of about 6 to 11 cycles used a sample-barcoded 5' primer and a J-beta primer mix. TCRdb processed the 5' RACE reads anew with MiXCR; each CDR3 protein has one entry. Of hundreds of thousands of distinct CDR3 sequences in the sample, around three fifths were seen once. The receptor was derived from a man aged 35 to 55 in good health. What was sequenced was blood.

The CDR3: CASGPGTSGNEQYF. The CDR3, as DNA: TGTGCCAGCGGCCCCGGGACTAGCGGGAACGAGCAGTACTTC. V and J are TRBV7-2 and TRBJ2-7; TRBD2 matches 13 bases. Germline trimming cut 8 bases from V and 5 bases from J; bases unmatched to any gene: 6. Germline V lookup: CDR1 SGHTA, CDR2 FQGNSA. This CDR3 contains 14 residues. Looking up the rest from reference TRBV7-2 and TRBJ2-7 gives the full variable domain: GAGVSQSPSNKVTEKGKDVELRCDPISGHTALYWYRQSLGQGLEFLIYFQGNSAPDKSGLPSDRFSAERTGGSVSTLTIQRTQQEDSAVYLCASGPGTSGNEQYFGPGTRLTVT.